This T cell receptor (beta chain) was obtained from a study of blood T cell repertoires in COVID-19 (TCRdb year 2020). Regarding the research as a whole: Samples from collaborators originated in the United States, Italy and Spain and spanned both the acute and convalescent phases of COVID-19. The samples were drawn from the first 160 participants of the ongoing ImmuneRACE study and from 1,254 subjects provided by 6 global collaborators. The prospective study material was composed of cDNA or gDNA derived from T cells, B-cell-depleted T cells, or PBMCs. Sample metadata almost always included a de-identified subject ID, COVID-19 status, age in years and sex. Where available, HLA class I and class II types were obtained from metadata supplied by the sample provider rather than from assay-based typing. Deeply sampled blood TCRbeta repertoires from subjects exposed to, actively infected with, or recovered from COVID-19 were included in the dataset. The repertoires were released in a freely available public database meant as a resource for research on the immune response to SARS-CoV-2.

Participants in the prospective study were enrolled through a virtual design, were aged roughly 18 to 100 years, and lived in roughly 25 United States geographic areas. To assign participants to cohorts, the prospective study relied on clinical history that participants themselves reported in a screening survey and a study questionnaire. ImmuneRACE Cohort 3 recovered participants were defined by two consecutive negative NP/OP PCR tests, healthcare professional clearance, or symptom resolution. In the prospective study, whole blood, serum and a nasopharyngeal or oropharyngeal swab were collected from each participant by mobile phlebotomists. Additional blood draws and questionnaires over a 2-month period could optionally be provided by prospective study participants. Before DNA extraction, prospective study blood samples were shipped either frozen or at room temperature. On this clone itself: Its binding antigen is unknown. Base qualities are missing; no much larger clone stands one base away.

The investigation overall reported the following: The quantity of clinical and demographic metadata differed by source and by participant and was supplied without curation.

The immunoSEQ Assay, a bias-controlled multiplex PCR, was used to amplify TCRbeta CDR3 regions from genomic DNA. The original methods were these. The number of nucleated cells in each sample was estimated by amplification of reference gene primers within the assay. To quantify the absolute abundance of each unique TCRbeta CDR3 rearrangement, sequence reads were collapsed and filtered. For each sample, productive Simpson clonality was calculated by taking the square root of Simpson's diversity index across productive rearrangements. TCRdb took over this immuneACCESS table, retaining in-frame rearrangements with V and J assigned. Such tables are incomplete; in checked studies, under half of the missing clones stem from an unresolved V gene, and the remainder is unexplained. The DNA was the basis for D and trimming; V, J and clone size are from that table. This sample gives 150,000 to 200,000 clones in total; approximately 81% of them show up just once. 15% to 20% of the sample comes from the top ten.

Sequences MNHEY (CDR1) and SVGAGI (CDR2) are obtained from the germline V gene. From cysteine to phenylalanine, the CDR3 is 16 amino acids long. Here the CDR3 DNA is all that survives: 48 bases in frame from base 1. For this chain, trimming is 2 bases at the V end and 4 bases at the J end, and the number of junction bases without a gene match is 10. This receptor chain uses TRBV6-5 and TRBJ2-7; 8 nucleotides in the junction match TRBD2. Sample: PBMCs or T cells enriched from blood (not recorded which). This TCR came from a man in his 60s who had recovered from COVID-19. CDR3 loop: CASSYGNGGAWYEQYF. The sequence in DNA is TGTGCCAGCAGTTACGGTAACGGGGGGGCCTGGTACGAGCAGTACTTC.